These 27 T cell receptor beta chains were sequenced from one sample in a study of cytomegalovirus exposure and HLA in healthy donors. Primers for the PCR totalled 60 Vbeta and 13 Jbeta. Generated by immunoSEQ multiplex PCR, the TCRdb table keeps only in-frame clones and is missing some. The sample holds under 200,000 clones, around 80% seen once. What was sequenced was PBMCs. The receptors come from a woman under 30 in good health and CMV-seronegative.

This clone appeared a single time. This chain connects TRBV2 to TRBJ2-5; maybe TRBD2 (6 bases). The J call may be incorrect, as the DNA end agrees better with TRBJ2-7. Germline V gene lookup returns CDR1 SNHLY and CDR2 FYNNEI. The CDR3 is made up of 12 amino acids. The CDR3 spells CAILSGVYEQYF. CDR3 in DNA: TGTGCCATCTTGTCGGGAGTCTACGAGCAGTACTTC.

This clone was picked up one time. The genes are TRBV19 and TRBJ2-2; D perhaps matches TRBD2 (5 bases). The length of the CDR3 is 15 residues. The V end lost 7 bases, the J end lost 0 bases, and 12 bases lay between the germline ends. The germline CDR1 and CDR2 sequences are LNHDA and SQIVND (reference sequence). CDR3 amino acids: CASTTGSANTGELFF. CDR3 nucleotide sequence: TGTGCCAGTACCACTGGGAGTGCGAACACCGGGGAGCTGTTTTTT. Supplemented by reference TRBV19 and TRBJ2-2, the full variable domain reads DGGITQSPKYLFRKEGQNVTLSCEQNLNHDAMYWYRQDPGQGLRLIYYSQIVNDFQKGDIAEGYSVSREKKESFPLTVTSAQKNPTAFYLCASTTGSANTGELFFGEGSRLTVL.

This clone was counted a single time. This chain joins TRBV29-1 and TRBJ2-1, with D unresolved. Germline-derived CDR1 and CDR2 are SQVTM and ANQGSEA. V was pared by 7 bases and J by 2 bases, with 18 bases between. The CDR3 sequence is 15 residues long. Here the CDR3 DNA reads TGCAGCGCGCCGTTGGAACTACGAGCCTACAATGAGCAGTTCTTC. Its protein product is CSAPLELRAYNEQFF.

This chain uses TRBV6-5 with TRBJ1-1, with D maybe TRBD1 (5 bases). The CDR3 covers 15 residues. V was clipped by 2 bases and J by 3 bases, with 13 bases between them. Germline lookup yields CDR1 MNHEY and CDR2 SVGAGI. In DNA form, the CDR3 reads TGTGCCAGCAGTTACGTCGACCGGGGGGACACTGAAGCTTTCTTT. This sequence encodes CASSYVDRGDTEAFF.

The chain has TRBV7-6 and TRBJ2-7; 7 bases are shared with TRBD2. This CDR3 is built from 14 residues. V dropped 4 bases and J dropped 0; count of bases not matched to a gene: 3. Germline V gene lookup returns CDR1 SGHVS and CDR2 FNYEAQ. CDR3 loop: CASSSGTNSYEQYF. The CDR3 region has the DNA TGTGCCAGCAGCTCCGGGACTAACTCCTACGAGCAGTACTTC.

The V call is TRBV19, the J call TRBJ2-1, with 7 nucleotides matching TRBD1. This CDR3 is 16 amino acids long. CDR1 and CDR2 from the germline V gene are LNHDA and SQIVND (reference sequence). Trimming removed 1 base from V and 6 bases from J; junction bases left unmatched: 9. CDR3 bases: TGTGCCAGTAGTATAGCCGGGACAGCGCGAGCCAATGAGCAGTTCTTC. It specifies CASSIAGTARANEQFF.

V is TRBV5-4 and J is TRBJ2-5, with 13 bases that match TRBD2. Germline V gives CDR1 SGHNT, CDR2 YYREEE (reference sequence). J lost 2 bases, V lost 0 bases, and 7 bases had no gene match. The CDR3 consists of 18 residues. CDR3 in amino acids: CASSLGGLAGPLQETQYF. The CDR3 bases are TGTGCCAGCAGCTTGGGGGGACTAGCGGGACCTCTTCAAGAGACCCAGTACTTC.

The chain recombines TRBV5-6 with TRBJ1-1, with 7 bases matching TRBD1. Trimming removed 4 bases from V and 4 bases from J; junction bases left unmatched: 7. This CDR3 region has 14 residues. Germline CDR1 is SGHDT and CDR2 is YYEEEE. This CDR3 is CASSRGDRVTEAFF. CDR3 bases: TGTGCCAGCAGCCGAGGAGACAGGGTCACTGAAGCTTTCTTT.

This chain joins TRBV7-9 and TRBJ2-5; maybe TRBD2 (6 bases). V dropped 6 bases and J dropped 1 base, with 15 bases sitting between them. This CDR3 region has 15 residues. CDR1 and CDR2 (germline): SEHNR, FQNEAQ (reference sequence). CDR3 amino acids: CASSRTSGFQETQYF. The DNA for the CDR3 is TGTGCCAGCAGTCGGACCAGCGGGTTCCAAGAGACCCAGTACTTC.

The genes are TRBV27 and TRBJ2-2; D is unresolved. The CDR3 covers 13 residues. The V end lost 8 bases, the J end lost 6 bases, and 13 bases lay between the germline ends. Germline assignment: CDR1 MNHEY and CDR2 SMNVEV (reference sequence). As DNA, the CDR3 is TGTGCCAGCCGACGACTTGAGGCCGGGGAGCTGTTTTTT. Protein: CASRRLEAGELFF.

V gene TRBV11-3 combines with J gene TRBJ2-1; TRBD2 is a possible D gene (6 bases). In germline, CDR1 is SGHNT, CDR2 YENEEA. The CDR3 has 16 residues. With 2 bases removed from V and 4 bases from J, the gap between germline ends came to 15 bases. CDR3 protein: CASSLWDGGAYNEQFF. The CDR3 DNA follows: TGTGCCAGCAGCTTATGGGACGGGGGAGCGTACAATGAGCAGTTCTTC.

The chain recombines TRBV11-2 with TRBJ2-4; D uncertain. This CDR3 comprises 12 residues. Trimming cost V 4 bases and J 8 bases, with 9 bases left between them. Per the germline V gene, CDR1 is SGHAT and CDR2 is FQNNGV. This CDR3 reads CASSSGSDIQYF. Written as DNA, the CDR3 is TGTGCCAGCAGCTCCGGTTCGGACATTCAGTACTTC.

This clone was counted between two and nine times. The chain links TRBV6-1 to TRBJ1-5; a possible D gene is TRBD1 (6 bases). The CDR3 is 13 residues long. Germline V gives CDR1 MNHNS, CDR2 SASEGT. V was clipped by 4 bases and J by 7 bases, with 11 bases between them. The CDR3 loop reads CASSGDISQPQHF. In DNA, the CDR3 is TGTGCCAGCAGTGGGGACATCTCGCAGCCCCAGCATTTT.

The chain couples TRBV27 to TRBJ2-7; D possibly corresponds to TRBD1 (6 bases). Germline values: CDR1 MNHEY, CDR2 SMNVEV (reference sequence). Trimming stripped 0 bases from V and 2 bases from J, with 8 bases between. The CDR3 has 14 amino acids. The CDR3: CASSLSGQTYEQYF. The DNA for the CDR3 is TGTGCCAGCAGTTTATCGGGACAAACCTACGAGCAGTACTTC.

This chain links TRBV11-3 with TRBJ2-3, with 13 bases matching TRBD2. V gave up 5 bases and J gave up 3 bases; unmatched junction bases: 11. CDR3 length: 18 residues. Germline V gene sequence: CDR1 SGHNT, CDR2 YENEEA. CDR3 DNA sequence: TGTGCCAGCAGCAGAACTAGCGGGAGGGCCGGTAGGACAGATACGCAGTATTTT. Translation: CASSRTSGRAGRTDTQYF.

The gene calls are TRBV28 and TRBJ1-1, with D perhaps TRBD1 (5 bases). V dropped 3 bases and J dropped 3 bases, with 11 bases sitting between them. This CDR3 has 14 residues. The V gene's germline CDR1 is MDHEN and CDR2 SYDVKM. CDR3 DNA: TGTGCCAGCAGTTTTGGTCCGGGGGACACTGAAGCTTTCTTT. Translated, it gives CASSFGPGDTEAFF.

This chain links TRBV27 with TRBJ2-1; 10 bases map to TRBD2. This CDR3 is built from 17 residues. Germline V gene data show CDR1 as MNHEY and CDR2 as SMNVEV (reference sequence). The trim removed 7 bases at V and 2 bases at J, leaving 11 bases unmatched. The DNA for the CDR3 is TGTGCCAGCACGGTGTCCCTAGCGGGAGCAACCTACAATGAGCAGTTCTTC. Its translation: CASTVSLAGATYNEQFF.

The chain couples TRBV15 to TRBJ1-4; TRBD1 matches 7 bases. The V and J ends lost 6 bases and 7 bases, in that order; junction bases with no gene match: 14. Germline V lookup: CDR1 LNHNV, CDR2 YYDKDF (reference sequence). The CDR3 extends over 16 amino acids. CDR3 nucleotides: TGTGCCACCAGGGGCGACGACAGGGAAAGGAGTGAAAAACTGTTTTTT. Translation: CATRGDDRERSEKLFF. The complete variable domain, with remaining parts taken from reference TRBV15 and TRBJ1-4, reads DAMVIQNPRYQVTQFGKPVTLSCSQTLNHNVMYWYQQKSSQAPKLLFHYYDKDFNNEADTPDNFQSRRPNTSFCFLDIRSPGLGDTAMYLCATRGDDRERSEKLFFGSGTQLSVL.

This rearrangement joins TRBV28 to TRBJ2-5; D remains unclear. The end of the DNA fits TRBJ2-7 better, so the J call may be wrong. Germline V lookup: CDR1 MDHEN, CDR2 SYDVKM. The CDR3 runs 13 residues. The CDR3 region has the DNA TGTGCCAGCAGTTCTGGCCCCGCGGTCGAGCAGTACTTC. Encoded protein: CASSSGPAVEQYF.

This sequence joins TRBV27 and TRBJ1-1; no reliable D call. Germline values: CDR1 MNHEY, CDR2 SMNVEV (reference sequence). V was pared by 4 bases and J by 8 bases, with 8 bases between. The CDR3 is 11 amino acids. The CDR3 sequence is CASSSGVEAFF. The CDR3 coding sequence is TGTGCCAGCAGTTCCGGTGTCGAAGCTTTCTTT.

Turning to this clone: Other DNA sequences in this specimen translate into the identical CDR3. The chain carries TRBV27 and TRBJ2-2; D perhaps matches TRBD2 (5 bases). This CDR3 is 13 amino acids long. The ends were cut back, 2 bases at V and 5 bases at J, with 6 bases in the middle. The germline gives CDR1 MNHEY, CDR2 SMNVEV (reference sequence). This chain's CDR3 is CASSLEGTGELFF. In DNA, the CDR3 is TGTGCCAGCAGTTTAGAGGGTACCGGGGAGCTGTTTTTT.

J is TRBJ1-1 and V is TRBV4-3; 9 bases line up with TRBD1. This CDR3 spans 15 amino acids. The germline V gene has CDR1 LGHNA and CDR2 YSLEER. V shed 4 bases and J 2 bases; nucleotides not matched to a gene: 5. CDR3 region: CASSLGTGQNTEAFF. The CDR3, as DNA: TGCGCCAGCAGCCTTGGGACAGGGCAAAACACTGAAGCTTTCTTT.

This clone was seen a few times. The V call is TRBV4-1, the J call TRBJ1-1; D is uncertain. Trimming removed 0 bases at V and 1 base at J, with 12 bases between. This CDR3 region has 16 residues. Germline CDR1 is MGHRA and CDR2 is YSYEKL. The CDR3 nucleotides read TGCGCCAGCAGCCAAGATCACCTCCGAGGGAACACTGAAGCTTTCTTT. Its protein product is CASSQDHLRGNTEAFF.

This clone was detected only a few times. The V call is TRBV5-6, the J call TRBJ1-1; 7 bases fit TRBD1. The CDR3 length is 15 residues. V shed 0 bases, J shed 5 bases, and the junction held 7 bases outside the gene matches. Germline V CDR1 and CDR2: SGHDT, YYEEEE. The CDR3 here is CASSLAARGRTEAFF. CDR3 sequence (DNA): TGTGCCAGCAGCTTGGCCGCCAGGGGGAGAACTGAAGCTTTCTTT.

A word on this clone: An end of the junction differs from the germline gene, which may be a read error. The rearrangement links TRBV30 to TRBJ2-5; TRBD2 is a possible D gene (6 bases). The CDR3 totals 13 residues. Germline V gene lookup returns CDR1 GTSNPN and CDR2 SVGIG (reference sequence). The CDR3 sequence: CAWKTRAQESQYF. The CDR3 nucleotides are TGTGCCTGGAAGACTAGAGCCCAAGAGTCCCAGTACTTC.

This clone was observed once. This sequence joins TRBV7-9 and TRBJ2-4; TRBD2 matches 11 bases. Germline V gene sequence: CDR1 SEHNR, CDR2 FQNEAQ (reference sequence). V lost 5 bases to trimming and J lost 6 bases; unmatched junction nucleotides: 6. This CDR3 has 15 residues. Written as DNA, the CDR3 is TGTGCCAGCAGCAGGACTAGCGGGTCGAGAAACATTCAGTACTTC. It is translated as CASSRTSGSRNIQYF. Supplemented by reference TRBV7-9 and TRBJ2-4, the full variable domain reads DTGVSQNPRHKITKRGQNVTFRCDPISEHNRLYWYRQTLGQGPEFLTYFQNEAQLEKSRLLSDRFSAERPKGSFSTLEIQRTEQGDSAMYLCASSRTSGSRNIQYFGAGTRLSVL.

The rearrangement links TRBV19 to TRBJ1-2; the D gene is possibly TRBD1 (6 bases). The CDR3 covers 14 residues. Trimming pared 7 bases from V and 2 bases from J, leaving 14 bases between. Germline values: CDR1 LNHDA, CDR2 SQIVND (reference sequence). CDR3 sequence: CASMGAGFNYGYTF. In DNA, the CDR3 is TGTGCCAGTATGGGGGCAGGCTTCAACTATGGCTACACCTTC.